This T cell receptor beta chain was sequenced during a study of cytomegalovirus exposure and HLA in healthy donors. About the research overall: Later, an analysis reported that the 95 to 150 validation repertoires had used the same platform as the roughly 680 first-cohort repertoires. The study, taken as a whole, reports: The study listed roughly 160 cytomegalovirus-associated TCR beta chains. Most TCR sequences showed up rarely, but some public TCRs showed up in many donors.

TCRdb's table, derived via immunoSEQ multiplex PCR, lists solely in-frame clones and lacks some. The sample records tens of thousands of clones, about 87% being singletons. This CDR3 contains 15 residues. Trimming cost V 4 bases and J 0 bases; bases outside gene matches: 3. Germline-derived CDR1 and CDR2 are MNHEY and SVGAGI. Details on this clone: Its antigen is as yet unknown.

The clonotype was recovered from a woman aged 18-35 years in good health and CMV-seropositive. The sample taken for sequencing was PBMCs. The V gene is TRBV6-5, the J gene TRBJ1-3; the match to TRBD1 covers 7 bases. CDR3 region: CASSSTGSSGNTIYF. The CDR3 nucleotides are TGTGCCAGCAGTTCGACAGGGTCCTCTGGAAACACCATATATTTT.